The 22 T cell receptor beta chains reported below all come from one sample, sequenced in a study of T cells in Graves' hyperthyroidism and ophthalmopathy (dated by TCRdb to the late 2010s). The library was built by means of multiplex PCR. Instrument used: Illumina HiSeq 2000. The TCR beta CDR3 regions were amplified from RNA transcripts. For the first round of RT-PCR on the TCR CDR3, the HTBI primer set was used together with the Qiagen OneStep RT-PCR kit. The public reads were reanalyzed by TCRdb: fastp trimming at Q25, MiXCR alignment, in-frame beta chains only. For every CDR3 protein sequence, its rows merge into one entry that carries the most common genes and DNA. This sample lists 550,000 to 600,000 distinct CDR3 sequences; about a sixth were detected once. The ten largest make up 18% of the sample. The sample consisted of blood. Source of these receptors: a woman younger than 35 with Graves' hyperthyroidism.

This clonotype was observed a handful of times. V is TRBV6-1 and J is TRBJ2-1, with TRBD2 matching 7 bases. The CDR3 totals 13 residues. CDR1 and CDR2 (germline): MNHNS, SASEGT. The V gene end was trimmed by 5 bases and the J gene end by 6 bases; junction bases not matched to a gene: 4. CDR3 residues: CASSRDYGNEQFF. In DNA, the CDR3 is TGTGCCAGCAGTCGGGACTACGGCAATGAGCAGTTCTTC.

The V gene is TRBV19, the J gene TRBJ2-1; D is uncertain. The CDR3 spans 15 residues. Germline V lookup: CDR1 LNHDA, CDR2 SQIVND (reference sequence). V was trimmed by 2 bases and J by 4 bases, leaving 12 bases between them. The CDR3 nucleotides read TGTGCCAGTAGTATATCCGCCTCCTTTTACAATGAGCAGTTCTTC. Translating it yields CASSISASFYNEQFF.

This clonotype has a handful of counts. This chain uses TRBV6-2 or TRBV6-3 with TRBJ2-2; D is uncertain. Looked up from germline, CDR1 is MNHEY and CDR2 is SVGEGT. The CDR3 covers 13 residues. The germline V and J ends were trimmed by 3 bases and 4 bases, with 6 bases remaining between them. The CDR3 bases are TGTGCCAGCAGTTATGTCTCCACCGGGGAGCTGTTTTTT. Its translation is CASSYVSTGELFF.

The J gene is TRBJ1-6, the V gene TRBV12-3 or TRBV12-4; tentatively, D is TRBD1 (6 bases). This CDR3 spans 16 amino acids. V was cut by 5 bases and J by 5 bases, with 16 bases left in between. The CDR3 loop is CASSDMGAQDNSPLHF. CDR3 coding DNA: TGTGCCAGCAGTGATATGGGGGCGCAGGATAATTCACCCCTCCACTTT.

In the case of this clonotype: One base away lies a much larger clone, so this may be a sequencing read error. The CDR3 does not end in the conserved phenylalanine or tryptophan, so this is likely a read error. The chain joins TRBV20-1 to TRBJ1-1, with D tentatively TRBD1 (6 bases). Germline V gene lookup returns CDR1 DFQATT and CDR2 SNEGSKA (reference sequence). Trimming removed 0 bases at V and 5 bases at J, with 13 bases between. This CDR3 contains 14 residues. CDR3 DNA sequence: TGCAGTGCTAGAGAACCGGGGGCGCGGACTGAAGCTTTCTCT. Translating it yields CSAREPGARTEAFS.

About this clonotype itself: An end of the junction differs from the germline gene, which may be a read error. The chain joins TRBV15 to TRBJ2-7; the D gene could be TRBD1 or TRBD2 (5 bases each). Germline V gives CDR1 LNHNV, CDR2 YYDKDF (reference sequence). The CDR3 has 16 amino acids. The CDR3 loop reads CASSRGDTGFSYEQYF. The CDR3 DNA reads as TGTGCCTCCAGCAGAGGGGATACAGGATTCTCCTACGAGCAGTACTTC.

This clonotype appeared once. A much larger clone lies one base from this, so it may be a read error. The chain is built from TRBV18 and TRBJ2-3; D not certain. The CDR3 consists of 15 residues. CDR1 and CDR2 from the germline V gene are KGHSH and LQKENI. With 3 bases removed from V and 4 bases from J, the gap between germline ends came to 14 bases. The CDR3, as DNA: TGTGCCAGCTCACCCCTCAAGCAGGTCCCAGATACGCAGTATTTT. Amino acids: CASSPLKQVPDTQYF.

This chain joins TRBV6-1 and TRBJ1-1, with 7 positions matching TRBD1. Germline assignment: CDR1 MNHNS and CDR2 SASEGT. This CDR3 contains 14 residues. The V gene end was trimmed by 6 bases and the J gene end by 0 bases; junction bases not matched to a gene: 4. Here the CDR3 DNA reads TGTGCCAGCAGGCAAACAGGGGTGAACACTGAAGCTTTCTTT. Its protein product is CASRQTGVNTEAFF.

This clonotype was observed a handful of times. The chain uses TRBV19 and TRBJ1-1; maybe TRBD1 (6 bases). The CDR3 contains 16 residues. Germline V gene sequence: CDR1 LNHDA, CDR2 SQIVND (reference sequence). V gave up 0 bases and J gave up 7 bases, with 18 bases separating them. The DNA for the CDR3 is TGTGCCAGTAGTATAGACCCCAGGACAGTCGGGAATGAAGCTTTCTTT. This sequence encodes CASSIDPRTVGNEAFF.

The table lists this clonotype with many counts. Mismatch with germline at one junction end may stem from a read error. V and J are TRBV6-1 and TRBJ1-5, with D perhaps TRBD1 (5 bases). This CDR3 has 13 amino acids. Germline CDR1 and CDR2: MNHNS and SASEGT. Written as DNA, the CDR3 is TGCGCCAGCAGTGCAGGGAGCAATCAGCCCCAGCATTTT. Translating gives CASSAGSNQPQHF.

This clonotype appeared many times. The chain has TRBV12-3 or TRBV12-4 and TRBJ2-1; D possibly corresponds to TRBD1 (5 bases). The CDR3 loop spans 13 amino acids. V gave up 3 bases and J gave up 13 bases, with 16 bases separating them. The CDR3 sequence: CASSFDYRSTQFF. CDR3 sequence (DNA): TGTGCCAGCAGTTTCGATTACAGGTCAACCCAGTTCTTC.

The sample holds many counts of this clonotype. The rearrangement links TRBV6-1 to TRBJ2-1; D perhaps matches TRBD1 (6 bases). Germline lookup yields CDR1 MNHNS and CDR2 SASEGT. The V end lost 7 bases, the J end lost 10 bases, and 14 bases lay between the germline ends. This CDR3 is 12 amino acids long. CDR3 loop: CASIGGRAEQFF. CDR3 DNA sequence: TGTGCCAGCATAGGGGGTAGGGCAGAGCAGTTCTTC.

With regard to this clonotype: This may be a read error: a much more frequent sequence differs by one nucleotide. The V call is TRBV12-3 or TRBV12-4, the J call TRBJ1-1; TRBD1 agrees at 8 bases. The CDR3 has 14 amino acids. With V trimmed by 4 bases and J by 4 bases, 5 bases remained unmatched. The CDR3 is CASSSWGQVTEAFF. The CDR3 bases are TGTGCCAGCAGTTCTTGGGGACAGGTCACTGAAGCTTTCTTT.

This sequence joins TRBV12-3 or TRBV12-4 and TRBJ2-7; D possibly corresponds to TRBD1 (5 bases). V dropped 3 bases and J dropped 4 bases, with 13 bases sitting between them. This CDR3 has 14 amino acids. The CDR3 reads CASSFFTGVYEQYF. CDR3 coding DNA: TGTGCCAGCAGTTTTTTCACAGGAGTATACGAGCAGTACTTC.

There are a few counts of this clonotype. In DNA, the CDR3 is TGTGCCAGCAGCCCCCGGGGTTTCAATGAGCAGTTCTTC. Its protein is CASSPRGFNEQFF. This chain joins TRBV7-9 and TRBJ2-1; perhaps TRBD2 as D (5 bases). V gave up 5 bases and J gave up 6 bases, with 11 bases separating them. The V gene's germline CDR1 is SEHNR and CDR2 FQNEAQ (reference sequence). CDR3 length equals 13 residues.

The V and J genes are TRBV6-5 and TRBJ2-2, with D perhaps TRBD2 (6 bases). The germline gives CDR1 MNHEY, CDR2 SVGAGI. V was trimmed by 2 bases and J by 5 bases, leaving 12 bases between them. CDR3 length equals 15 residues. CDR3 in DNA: TGTGCCAGCAGTTACCCGCGGGATATAACCGGGGAGCTGTTTTTT. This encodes CASSYPRDITGELFF.

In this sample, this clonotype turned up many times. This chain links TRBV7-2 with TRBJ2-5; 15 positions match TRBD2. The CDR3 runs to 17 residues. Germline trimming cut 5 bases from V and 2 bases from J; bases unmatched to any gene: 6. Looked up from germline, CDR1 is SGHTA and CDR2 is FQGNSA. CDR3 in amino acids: CASSRQGLAGGQETQYF. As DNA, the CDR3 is TGTGCCAGCAGCCGACAGGGACTAGCGGGGGGACAAGAGACCCAGTACTTC.

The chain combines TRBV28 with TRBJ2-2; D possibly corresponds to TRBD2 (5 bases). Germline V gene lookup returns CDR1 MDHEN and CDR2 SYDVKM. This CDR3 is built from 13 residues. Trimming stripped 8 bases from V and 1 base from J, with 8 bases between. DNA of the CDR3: TGTGCCAGCCAACGGGAGAACACCGGGGAGCTGTTTTTT. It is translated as CASQRENTGELFF.

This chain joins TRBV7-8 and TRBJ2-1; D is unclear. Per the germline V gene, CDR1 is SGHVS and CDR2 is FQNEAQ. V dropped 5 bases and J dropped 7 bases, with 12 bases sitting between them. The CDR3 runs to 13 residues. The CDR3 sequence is CASSPLIPNEQFF. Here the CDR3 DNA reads TGTGCCAGCAGCCCGTTGATCCCGAATGAGCAGTTCTTC.

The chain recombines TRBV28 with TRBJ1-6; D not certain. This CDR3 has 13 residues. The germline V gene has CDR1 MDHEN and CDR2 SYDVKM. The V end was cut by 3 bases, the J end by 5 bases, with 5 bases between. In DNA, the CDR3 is TGTGCCAGCAGTTTCACCGATAATTCACCCCTCCACTTT. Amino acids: CASSFTDNSPLHF.

CDR3 residues: CATKSSGRGANTGELFF. The CDR3 DNA reads as TGTGCCACCAAGTCTAGCGGGAGGGGAGCGAACACCGGGGAGCTGTTTTTT. The rearrangement uses TRBV24-1 and TRBJ2-2, with 12 bases identical to TRBD2. J was trimmed by 0 bases and V by 8 bases; bases with no gene match: 6. CDR1 is KGHDR and CDR2 is SFDVKD in the germline V gene. CDR3 length: 17 residues.

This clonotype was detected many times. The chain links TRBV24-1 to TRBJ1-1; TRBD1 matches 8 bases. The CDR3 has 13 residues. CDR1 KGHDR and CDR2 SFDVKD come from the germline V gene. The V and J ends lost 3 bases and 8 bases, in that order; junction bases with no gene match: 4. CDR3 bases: TGTGCCACCAGTGATCCCGGACAGGGCGAAGCTTTCTTT. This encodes CATSDPGQGEAFF.